Sequencing of this TCR beta chain was carried out in a study of cytomegalovirus exposure and HLA in healthy donors. PCR amplification relied on 60 Vbeta primers (plus 13 Jbeta primers). Assay: immunoSEQ multiplex PCR; the TCRdb copy retains only in-frame clones and omits some. This sample has about 190,000 clones, with 82% found just once. Germline V gene data show CDR1 as SGHDT and CDR2 as YYEEEE. With 0 bases removed from V and 3 bases from J, the gap between germline ends came to 4 bases. The CDR3 is made up of 13 amino acids. The material sequenced was PBMCs. This chain joins TRBV5-6 and TRBJ2-1, with D unclear. This clonotype was obtained from a woman aged 18-29 years in good health and CMV-seronegative. The CDR3 here is CASSLGLYNEQFF. The CDR3 DNA follows: TGTGCCAGCAGCTTGGGGCTCTACAATGAGCAGTTCTTC.